Shown below are 26 T cell receptor beta chains from a single sample sequenced in a study of cytomegalovirus exposure and HLA in healthy donors. A multiplex PCR was run with 60 Vbeta primers and 13 Jbeta primers. TCRdb's copy holds only in-frame clones and misses some; the assay was immunoSEQ multiplex PCR. Of about 190,000 clones detected, approximately 86% appear once; the ten largest clones hold 1.1%. Sequenced: PBMCs. These receptor sequences come from a boy younger than 10 in good health and CMV-seronegative.

This chain uses TRBV6-1 with TRBJ2-7; TRBD2 matches 9 bases. Germline-derived CDR1 and CDR2 are MNHNS and SASEGT. Trimming at V came to 7 bases and at J to 5 bases, leaving 9 bases not matched to a gene. The CDR3 runs to 14 residues. The CDR3 here is CASIQSGGINEQYF. Here the CDR3 DNA reads TGTGCCAGCATCCAAAGCGGGGGGATAAACGAGCAGTACTTC.

The chain joins TRBV4-1 to TRBJ1-1; 8 bases are shared with TRBD1. Germline trimming cut 0 bases from V and 2 bases from J; bases unmatched to any gene: 5. The CDR3 covers 16 residues. The V gene's germline CDR1 is MGHRA and CDR2 YSYEKL. The CDR3 sequence: CASSQDIQGANTEAFF. CDR3 bases: TGCGCCAGCAGCCAAGATATCCAGGGGGCCAACACTGAAGCTTTCTTT.

Details on this clone: This same CDR3 is encoded by further DNA sequences in the sample. This chain uses TRBV5-1 with TRBJ2-3, with TRBD1 as a possible D gene (6 bases). The CDR3 is 14 amino acids. CDR1 is SGHRS and CDR2 is YFSETQ in the germline V gene. Trimming shortened V by 0 bases and J by 1 base, and 6 bases separated the two germline ends. This CDR3 reads CASSLEGGTDTQYF. The CDR3 DNA reads as TGCGCCAGCAGCTTGGAGGGGGGCACAGATACGCAGTATTTT.

This sequence joins TRBV4-2 and TRBJ2-5; 10 nucleotides line up with TRBD1. The J call may be mistaken, given a closer DNA end match to TRBJ2-7. This CDR3 spans 14 amino acids. From germline, CDR1 is LGHNA and CDR2 YNFKEQ. The CDR3, as DNA: TGTGCCAGCAGCCCGACAGGGGGCAACTACGAGCAGTACTTC. The encoded protein is CASSPTGGNYEQYF.

The rearrangement uses TRBV6-1 and TRBJ2-5; 11 positions agree with TRBD1. The J call may not be correct, given that the DNA end is closer to TRBJ2-7. CDR1 is MNHNS and CDR2 is SASEGT in the germline V gene. This CDR3 contains 16 residues. Written as DNA, the CDR3 is TGTGCCAGCAGTGAAGCCCCGGGACAGGGGGCCTACGAGCAGTACTTC. Its translation is CASSEAPGQGAYEQYF.

The chain links TRBV27 to TRBJ2-5; D unresolved. Between the trimmed V and J ends, which lost 6 bases and 6 bases, there was a span of 14 bases. CDR3 size: 13 residues. The V gene's germline CDR1 is MNHEY and CDR2 SMNVEV (reference sequence). CDR3 sequence (DNA): TGTGCCAGCAGCCCCCTAAGCGTGCAGACCCAGTACTTC. It translates to CASSPLSVQTQYF.

This sequence joins TRBV7-2 and TRBJ2-3, with 8 bases aligning to TRBD2. The junction had 10 bases not matched to a gene; V was cut back by 3 bases and J by 8 bases. CDR1 is SGHTA, CDR2 FQGNSA, per germline. This CDR3 has 15 amino acids. The CDR3 is CASSLPGTRGGTQYF. CDR3 DNA: TGTGCCAGCAGCTTGCCCGGGACTAGGGGAGGTACGCAGTATTTT.

This chain joins TRBV6-5 and TRBJ1-2, with D possibly matching TRBD1 (5 bases). CDR1 MNHEY and CDR2 SVGAGI come from the germline V gene. The CDR3 spans 13 residues. V lost 7 bases and J lost 6, with 15 bases in between. The CDR3 sequence: CASKIGWGDGYTF. The CDR3 DNA follows: TGTGCCAGCAAGATCGGATGGGGGGATGGCTACACCTTC.

The genes are TRBV27 and TRBJ2-7; D gene uncertain. The CDR3 consists of 13 residues. V was cut by 0 bases and J by 3 bases, with 6 bases left in between. The germline V gene encodes CDR1 MNHEY and CDR2 SMNVEV (reference sequence). In DNA, the CDR3 is TGTGCCAGCAGTTTATCCGCAGGCTACGAGCAGTACTTC. It yields the protein CASSLSAGYEQYF.

V and J are TRBV11-2 and TRBJ2-1, with D unclear. V lost 1 base to trimming and J lost 2 bases, with 9 bases between them. The CDR3 spans 15 residues. CDR1 and CDR2 (germline): SGHAT, FQNNGV. This CDR3 reads CASSLGGSAYNEQFF. The DNA of the CDR3 is TGTGCCAGCAGCTTAGGCGGATCCGCCTACAATGAGCAGTTCTTC. The full variable domain, in which reference TRBV11-2 and TRBJ2-1 provide the parts outside the CDR3, is EAGVAQSPRYKIIEKRQSVAFWCNPISGHATLYWYQQILGQGPKLLIQFQNNGVVDDSQLPKDRFSAERLKGVDSTLKIQPAKLEDSAVYLCASSLGGSAYNEQFFGPGTRLTVL.

Details on this clone: Other nucleotide sequences in the sample specify the same CDR3. V is TRBV6-5 and J is TRBJ1-2, with no clear D. The V and J ends lost 2 bases and 8 bases respectively, with 9 bases between them. This CDR3 is built from 12 residues. Per the germline V gene, CDR1 is MNHEY and CDR2 is SVGAGI. The CDR3 loop is CASSYTGSGYTF. The DNA of the CDR3 is TGTGCCAGCAGTTACACGGGGAGCGGCTACACCTTC.

The chain uses TRBV29-1 and TRBJ1-3; possible D gene TRBD1, 6 bases. The CDR3 has 12 amino acids. The germline V gene encodes CDR1 SQVTM and CDR2 ANQGSEA. The V and J ends lost 5 bases and 2 bases respectively, with 7 bases between them. The CDR3 coding sequence is TGCAGCGTTAGGACAGCTGGAAACACCATATATTTT. It translates to CSVRTAGNTIYF.

V is TRBV11-1 and J is TRBJ2-3; 8 bases fit TRBD2. The trim removed 1 base at V and 6 bases at J, leaving 6 bases unmatched. This CDR3 comprises 15 residues. Germline CDR1 SGHAT, CDR2 FQDESV (reference sequence). CDR3 region: CASSLGAGETDTQYF. As DNA, the CDR3 is TGTGCCAGCAGCTTAGGAGCGGGAGAGACGGATACGCAGTATTTT. The whole variable domain, filled in from reference TRBV11-1 and TRBJ2-3, reads EAEVAQSPRYKITEKSQAVAFWCDPISGHATLYWYRQILGQGPELLVQFQDESVVDDSQLPKDRFSAERLKGVDSTLKIQPAELGDSAMYLCASSLGAGETDTQYFGPGTRLTVL.

This chain connects TRBV27 to TRBJ2-7; tentatively, D is TRBD2 (6 bases). CDR3 length: 15 residues. From germline, CDR1 is MNHEY and CDR2 SMNVEV (reference sequence). The V and J ends lost 4 bases and 2 bases respectively, with 15 bases between them. CDR3 residues: CASSYSASAAYEQYF. In nucleotides, the CDR3 is TGTGCCAGCAGTTACTCGGCTAGCGCTGCCTACGAGCAGTACTTC.

This rearrangement joins TRBV28 to TRBJ1-5; 7 positions match TRBD1. The CDR3 sequence is 18 residues long. The V segment lost 4 bases and the J segment 1 base; nucleotides outside the gene matches: 13. Germline V lookup: CDR1 MDHEN, CDR2 SYDVKM. The chain's CDR3 is CASSSRQGLGGSNQPQHF. The CDR3 nucleotides read TGTGCCAGCAGTTCCCGACAGGGTTTGGGCGGGAGCAATCAGCCCCAGCATTTT.

The CDR3 loop is CASSLDGHKTGEQYF. The CDR3 bases are TGCGCCAGCAGCTTGGACGGGCACAAGACGGGGGAGCAGTACTTC. The chain joins TRBV5-1 to TRBJ2-7; a weak D match, TRBD2 (5 bases). The CDR3 has 15 amino acids. Germline values: CDR1 SGHRS, CDR2 YFSETQ. V was clipped by 0 bases and J by 7 bases, with 17 bases between them. Variable domain in full (rest from reference TRBV5-1 and TRBJ2-7): KAGVTQTPRYLIKTRGQQVTLSCSPISGHRSVSWYQQTPGQGLQFLFEYFSETQRNKGNFPGRFSGRQFSNSRSEMNVSTLELGDSALYLCASSLDGHKTGEQYFGPGTRLTVT.

J is TRBJ2-7 and V is TRBV18; 7 bases are shared with TRBD1. Germline loops: CDR1 KGHSH, CDR2 LQKENI. The CDR3 spans 14 residues. Unmatched junction bases numbered 5, after V lost 4 bases and J lost 2 bases. This CDR3 is CASSQGTDPYEQYF. The CDR3 nucleotides read TGTGCCAGCTCACAAGGGACAGATCCCTACGAGCAGTACTTC.

A few counts support this clone. The J gene is TRBJ1-1, the V gene TRBV10-3; TRBD1 aligns across 7 bases. The V gene's germline CDR1 is ENHRY and CDR2 SYGVKD. The CDR3 totals 12 residues. V was pared by 6 bases and J by 5 bases, with 3 bases of the junction left unmatched. The CDR3 coding sequence is TGTGCCATCAGGAAGGGACAGACTGAAGCTTTCTTT. It yields the protein CAIRKGQTEAFF.

In this sample, this clone turned up once. The chain couples TRBV7-2 to TRBJ1-6, with D hard to call. The CDR3 contains 14 residues. With 1 base removed from V and 6 bases from J, the gap between germline ends came to 7 bases. The germline gives CDR1 SGHTA, CDR2 FQGNSA. Here the CDR3 reads CASSLDRGNSPLHF. The CDR3 DNA is TGTGCCAGCAGCTTAGATCGGGGTAATTCACCCCTCCACTTT.

As DNA, the CDR3 is TGTGCCAGCAGCTTACGTCCAGAACCGAACACTGAAGCTTTCTTT. Amino acid sequence: CASSLRPEPNTEAFF. J is TRBJ1-1 and V is TRBV11-2; D uncertain. The CDR3 is 15 amino acids. V was shortened by 2 bases and J by 1 base, with 11 bases between the two germline ends. Germline V gives CDR1 SGHAT, CDR2 FQNNGV.

The chain combines TRBV6-5 with TRBJ2-7; maybe TRBD1 (6 bases). Trimming stripped 9 bases from V and 3 bases from J, with 12 bases between. CDR1 MNHEY and CDR2 SVGAGI come from the germline V gene. CDR3 length: 12 residues. The chain's CDR3 is CASTTGLYEQYF. The DNA for the CDR3 is TGTGCCAGTACGACAGGACTCTACGAGCAGTACTTC.

The chain combines TRBV7-9 with TRBJ2-5; D perhaps matches TRBD2 (6 bases). The CDR3 spans 17 residues. V lost 0 bases and J 5 bases, leaving 19 bases between the germline ends. Looked up from germline, CDR1 is SEHNR and CDR2 is FQNEAQ (reference sequence). This CDR3 reads CASSLAEVGGVDETQYF. Here the CDR3 DNA reads TGTGCCAGCAGCTTAGCGGAGGTCGGAGGGGTGGATGAGACCCAGTACTTC.

The V gene is TRBV30, the J gene TRBJ1-2, with 9 bases lining up with TRBD1. Germline trimming cut 3 bases from V and 6 bases from J; bases unmatched to any gene: 8. Germline CDR1 and CDR2: GTSNPN and SVGIG (reference sequence). The CDR3 sequence is 14 residues long. In nucleotides, the CDR3 is TGTGCCTGGAGCCAGAGTCGGACAGGGGATGGCTACACCTTC. Translation: CAWSQSRTGDGYTF.

This clone was observed a single time. The chain carries TRBV7-8 and TRBJ2-1; 14 bases align to TRBD2. CDR1 is SGHVS and CDR2 is FQNEAQ in the germline V gene. V shed 5 bases and J 9 bases; nucleotides not matched to a gene: 9. CDR3 length: 16 amino acids. The CDR3: CASSETSGRVRSEQFF. The CDR3, as DNA: TGTGCCAGCAGCGAGACTAGCGGGAGGGTTCGCAGTGAGCAGTTCTTC.

The chain combines TRBV5-4 with TRBJ2-7; 15 nucleotides line up with TRBD2. Looked up from germline, CDR1 is SGHNT and CDR2 is YYREEE (reference sequence). The CDR3 is made up of 16 amino acids. V gave up 3 bases and J gave up 3 bases; unmatched junction bases: 4. The CDR3: CASSSGGLAGGYEQYF. In nucleotides, the CDR3 is TGTGCCAGCAGCTCCGGGGGACTAGCGGGGGGCTACGAGCAGTACTTC.

The chain uses TRBV13 and TRBJ1-2, with 7 bases identical to TRBD1. The CDR3 sequence is 14 residues long. V was clipped by 1 base and J by 7 bases; unmatched bases: 6. Germline loops: CDR1 PRHDT, CDR2 FYEKMQ (reference sequence). The CDR3 sequence is CASSLEGAGGGYTF. The CDR3 DNA sequence: TGTGCCAGCAGCTTAGAGGGAGCAGGGGGTGGCTACACCTTC.